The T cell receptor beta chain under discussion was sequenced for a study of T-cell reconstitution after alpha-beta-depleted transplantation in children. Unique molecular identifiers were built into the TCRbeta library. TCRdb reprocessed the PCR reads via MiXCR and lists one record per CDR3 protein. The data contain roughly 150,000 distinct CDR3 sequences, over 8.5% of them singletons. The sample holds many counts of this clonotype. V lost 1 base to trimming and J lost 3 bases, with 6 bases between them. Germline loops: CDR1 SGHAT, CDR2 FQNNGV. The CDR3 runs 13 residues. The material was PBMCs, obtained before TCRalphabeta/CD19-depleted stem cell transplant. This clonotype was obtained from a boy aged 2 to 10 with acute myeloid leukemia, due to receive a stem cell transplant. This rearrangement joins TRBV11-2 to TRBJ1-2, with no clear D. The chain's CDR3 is CASSLAADYGYTF. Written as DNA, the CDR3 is TGTGCCAGCAGCTTAGCCGCCGACTATGGCTACACCTTC.